This is a list of T cell receptor beta chains from one sample in a study of blood T cell repertoires in COVID-19. Clones were read by immunoSEQ multiplex PCR, and TCRdb kept only the in-frame ones, dropping some. Of 130,000 or so clones in the sample, approximately 83% are singletons; the top ten hold 9.2%. The source material was PBMCs or T cells enriched from blood (not recorded which). The receptors originated from a man aged 50 to 60 who had recovered from COVID-19. The CDR3 runs from the conserved cysteine through the conserved F or W. D genes are given only for firm matches. Expanded clones are given a class, and other clones once, few, many or no size at all.

V: TRBV9; J: TRBJ1-4; size: -; D: -; DNA: TGTGCCAGCAGCCCGGGTGGGGCAGCTAATGAAAAACTGTTTTTT; CDR3: CASSPGGAANEKLFF
V: TRBV5-5; J: TRBJ2-2; size: -; D: -; DNA: TGTGGTACGATGGAGACGAACACCGGGGAGCTGTTTTTT; CDR3: CGTMETNTGELFF
V: TRBV9; J: TRBJ2-7; size: -; D: -; DNA: TGTGCCAGCAGCGTAGACCCGTTCAGGGTCGAGCAGTACTTC; CDR3: CASSVDPFRVEQYF
V: TRBV12-3/TRBV12-4; J: TRBJ1-2; size: -; D: TRBD1; DNA: TGTGCCAGCAGTTCGGACAGGGGCTATGGCTACACCTTC; CDR3: CASSSDRGYGYTF
V: TRBV19; J: TRBJ1-4; size: -; D: TRBD1; DNA: TGTGCCAGTAGTATAGTAGGGACAGGGGCTCGGGAACTGTTTTTT; CDR3: CASSIVGTGARELFF
V: TRBV21-1; J: TRBJ2-5; size: -; D: -; DNA: TGTGCCAGCAGCAAATTGGCCAGGGGATACTGGAAGACCCAGTACTTC; CDR3: CASSKLARGYWKTQYF
V: TRBV6-5; J: TRBJ2-2; size: -; D: -; DNA: TGTGCCAGCAGGGAGTATGCGAACACCGGGGAGCTGTTTTTT; CDR3: CASREYANTGELFF
V: TRBV3-1/TRBV3-2; J: TRBJ2-6; size: -; D: TRBD1; DNA: TGTGCCAGCAGCCCGGGACAGGGGGCTCCCCCAGGGGCCAACGTCCTGACTTTC; CDR3: CASSPGQGAPPGANVLTF
V: TRBV19; J: TRBJ2-7; size: -; D: TRBD1; DNA: TGTGCCAGTGCCGGGACAGGGGGCTCCTACGAGCAGTACTTC; CDR3: CASAGTGGSYEQYF
V: TRBV5-4; J: TRBJ1-1; size: few; D: -; DNA: TGTGCCAGCAGCCCGAGCGGGACACCGAACACTGAAGCTTTCTTT; CDR3: CASSPSGTPNTEAFF
V: TRBV2; J: TRBJ1-5; size: -; D: -; DNA: TGTGCCAGCAGTGCAGGGTATAGCAATCAGCCCCAGCATTTT; CDR3: CASSAGYSNQPQHF
V: TRBV19; J: TRBJ1-1; size: -; D: -; DNA: TGTGCCAGTAGTAAGAGGAATCGGGGTGGGACTGAAGCTTTCTTT; CDR3: CASSKRNRGGTEAFF
V: TRBV5-6; J: TRBJ2-7; size: -; D: -; DNA: TGTGCCAGCAGCTCCGGGACAAGTTACGAGCAGTACTTC; CDR3: CASSSGTSYEQYF
V: TRBV19; J: TRBJ1-1; size: -; D: TRBD1; DNA: TGTGCCAGTAGTATAGTTCCGGGACAGGGGAGGTCTGAAGCTTTCTTT; CDR3: CASSIVPGQGRSEAFF
V: TRBV7-9; J: TRBJ2-1; size: -; D: TRBD1; DNA: TGTGCCAGCAGCCCTCGACAGGGTGGCGTCTACGGTGATGAGCAGTTCTTC; CDR3: CASSPRQGGVYGDEQFF
V: TRBV5-4; J: TRBJ1-1; size: -; D: -; DNA: TGTGCCAGCAGGTCCATGATGGGGGCGAACACTGAAGCTTTCTTT; CDR3: CASRSMMGANTEAFF
V: TRBV7-9; J: TRBJ2-7; size: -; D: -; DNA: TGTGCCAGCAGCGGACAGAGCCCTTCATACGAGCAGTACTTC; CDR3: CASSGQSPSYEQYF
V: TRBV11-1; J: TRBJ2-3; size: once; D: TRBD1; DNA: TGTGCCAGCAGCTTAATACAGGGGGTGGGAGATACGCAGTATTTT; CDR3: CASSLIQGVGDTQYF
V: TRBV27; J: TRBJ2-7; size: medium-sized; D: -; DNA: TGTGCCAGCTCCGCGAGAACTAGCGAGCAGTACTTC; CDR3: CASSARTSEQYF
V: TRBV2; J: TRBJ2-1; size: -; D: -; DNA: TGTGCCAGCAGGGTGCGGGATGAGCAGTTCTTC; CDR3: CASRVRDEQFF
V: TRBV29-1; J: TRBJ1-2; size: -; D: -; DNA: TGCAGCGTGGTACCAGGGAACTATGGCTACACCTTC; CDR3: CSVVPGNYGYTF
V: TRBV5-1; J: TRBJ1-2; size: few; D: TRBD1; DNA: TGCGCCAGCAGCTTGTTTGGACAGGGCCCAGGAGGCTACACCTTC; CDR3: CASSLFGQGPGGYTF
V: TRBV18; J: TRBJ2-3; size: -; D: TRBD1; DNA: TGTGCCAGCTCACCACGAGGACAGGGATATTCAGATACGCAGTATTTT; CDR3: CASSPRGQGYSDTQYF
V: TRBV6-5; J: TRBJ1-3; size: -; D: -; DNA: TGTGCCAGCAGTTACGAGAGACTAGGAAACACCATATATTTT; CDR3: CASSYERLGNTIYF